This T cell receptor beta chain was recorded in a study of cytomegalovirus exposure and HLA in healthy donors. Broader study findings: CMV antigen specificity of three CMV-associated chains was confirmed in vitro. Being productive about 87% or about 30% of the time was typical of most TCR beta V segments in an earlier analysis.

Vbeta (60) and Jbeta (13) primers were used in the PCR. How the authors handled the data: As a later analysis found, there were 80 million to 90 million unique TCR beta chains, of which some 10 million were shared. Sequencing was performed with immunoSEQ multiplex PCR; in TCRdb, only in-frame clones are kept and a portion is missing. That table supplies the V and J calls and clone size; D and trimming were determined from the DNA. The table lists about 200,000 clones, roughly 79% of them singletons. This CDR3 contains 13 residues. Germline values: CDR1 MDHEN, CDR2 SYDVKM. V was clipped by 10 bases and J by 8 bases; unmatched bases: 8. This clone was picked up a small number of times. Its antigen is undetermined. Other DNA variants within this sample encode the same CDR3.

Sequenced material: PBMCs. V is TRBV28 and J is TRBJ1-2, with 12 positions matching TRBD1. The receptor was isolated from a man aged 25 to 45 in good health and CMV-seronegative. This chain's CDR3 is CATGQGAGGGYTF. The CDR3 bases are TGTGCCACGGGACAGGGGGCAGGAGGAGGCTACACCTTC.